Below, one TCR beta chain is given with its context. This record comes from a study of T cell responses to AZD1222 COVID-19 vaccine. Clones were read by immunoSEQ multiplex PCR, and TCRdb kept only the in-frame ones, dropping some. Of some 110,000 clones listed, approximately 90% are singletons. Trimming removed 4 bases at V and 3 bases at J, with 10 bases between. Germline V CDR1 and CDR2: LNHNV, YYDKDF (reference sequence). CDR3 length: 14 amino acids. This chain connects TRBV15 to TRBJ1-5, with D possibly matching TRBD1 (6 bases). The sample in question was peripheral blood, obtained 28 days after the second AZD1222 dose. The clonotype originates from an adult who received the AZD1222 COVID-19 vaccine. CDR3 sequence (DNA): TGTGCCACCAGCATAGGACAGTCCAATCAGCCCCAGCATTTT. Translating it yields CATSIGQSNQPQHF.